The 28 T cell receptor beta chains listed next were all sequenced from one sample in a study of Graves' ophthalmopathy and Graves' hyperthyroidism. Amplifying from RNA transcripts, the study obtained TCR beta CDR3 regions. An initial RT-PCR round employing HTBI primers preceded a second-round multiplex PCR. TCRdb re-derived calls from the multiplex PCR reads in MiXCR, one entry per CDR3 protein. The repertoire consists of about 740,000 distinct CDR3 sequences, with around 40% occurring once and the leading ten covering 35% to 55%. Sequencing was carried out using peripheral blood. Every receptor here comes from an adult man with Graves' ophthalmopathy.

This chain joins TRBV10-3 and TRBJ1-2; no firm D call. The CDR3 loop spans 17 amino acids. CDR1 is ENHRY and CDR2 is SYGVKD in the germline V gene. The ends were cut back, 2 bases at V and 0 bases at J, with 16 bases in the middle. CDR3 region: CAISEAGYGLSNYGYTF. CDR3 coding DNA: TGTGCCATCAGTGAGGCGGGATACGGGTTGTCTAACTATGGCTACACCTTC.

This chain joins TRBV7-9 and TRBJ1-1; perhaps TRBD1 as D (5 bases). Germline loops: CDR1 SEHNR, CDR2 FQNEAQ (reference sequence). Trimming left V 4 bases short and J 3 bases short, with 12 bases between. The CDR3 is 14 amino acids. In DNA form, the CDR3 reads TGTGCCAGCAGCTGGGCAGGGCGGGACACTGAAGCTTTCTTT. It encodes CASSWAGRDTEAFF.

The genes are TRBV14 and TRBJ2-7; possibly TRBD2 for D (6 bases). V was shortened by 3 bases and J by 6 bases, with 15 bases between the two germline ends. Germline V gene data show CDR1 as SGHDN and CDR2 as FVKESK. The CDR3 is made up of 14 amino acids. The CDR3 nucleotides read TGTGCCAGCAGCCATCCCCGGGGGTGGAGCGAGCAGTACTTC. Encoded protein: CASSHPRGWSEQYF.

This clonotype was picked up many times. This chain connects TRBV9 to TRBJ1-1; D uncertain. This CDR3 region has 14 residues. V was shortened by 1 base and J by 3 bases, with 10 bases between the two germline ends. CDR1 is SGDLS and CDR2 is YYNGEE in the germline V gene. This CDR3 is CASSVSEFYTEAFF. CDR3 sequence (DNA): TGTGCCAGCAGCGTATCCGAGTTCTACACTGAAGCTTTCTTT.

In its sample, this clonotype was seen many times. DNA of the CDR3: TGTGCCATCAGTGAGGGGAGGGTAAATCAGCCCCAGCATTTT. Protein: CAISEGRVNQPQHF. The gene calls are TRBV10-3 and TRBJ1-5; D remains ambiguous. This CDR3 is 14 amino acids long. Germline CDR1 ENHRY, CDR2 SYGVKD. V lost 2 bases and J 4 bases, leaving 9 bases between the germline ends.

This sequence joins TRBV29-1 and TRBJ2-3; D gene unclear. CDR3 length: 14 amino acids. CDR1 SQVTM and CDR2 ANQGSEA come from the germline V gene. Deletions cut 0 bases from V and 2 bases from J, with 9 bases between. CDR3 residues: CSVEDNSITDTQYF. The CDR3 coding sequence is TGCAGCGTTGAAGATAACAGCATCACAGATACGCAGTATTTT.

The chain combines TRBV7-6 with TRBJ1-2; TRBD1 matches at 7 bases. Germline V gene lookup returns CDR1 SGHVS and CDR2 FNYEAQ. J gave up 12 bases and V 1 base, and 5 bases lay outside the gene matches. The length of the CDR3 is 12 residues. The CDR3 region is CASSLGTGGNTF. The CDR3 DNA reads as TGTGCCAGCAGCTTAGGGACAGGTGGAAACACCTTC.

In its sample, this clonotype was seen many times. The J gene is TRBJ1-1, the V gene TRBV25-1, with no clear D. The V gene lost 1 base and the J gene lost 8 bases, with 20 bases spanning the gap. Germline V gene sequence: CDR1 MGHDK, CDR2 SYGVNS. The CDR3 runs 16 residues. The chain's CDR3 is CASSESGRPARTEAFF. DNA of the CDR3: TGTGCCAGCAGTGAATCTGGAAGACCCGCCCGTACCGAAGCTTTCTTT.

This clonotype was seen repeatedly, ten times or more. The chain joins TRBV10-3 to TRBJ1-2, with 8 positions matching TRBD1. CDR1 and CDR2 (germline): ENHRY, SYGVKD. This CDR3 has 14 residues. The V gene end was trimmed by 0 bases and the J gene end by 4 bases; junction bases not matched to a gene: 1. As DNA, the CDR3 is TGTGCCATCAGTGAGTCGGGGACAGGCTATGGCTACACCTTC. Translated, it gives CAISESGTGYGYTF.

This clonotype was recorded at least ten times. One junction end does not reproduce the germline sequence, and a read error may be involved. V usage is TRBV7-9 and J usage is TRBJ1-2; TRBD1 agrees at 9 bases. This CDR3 has 13 residues. Germline CDR1 SEHNR, CDR2 FQNEAQ (reference sequence). CDR3 sequence (DNA): TGTGCCAGCAGCTCCTCGGGACAGGGCCCGAGGGCCTTC. This encodes CASSSSGQGPRAF.

This clonotype was counted ten times or more. The chain is built from TRBV29-1 and TRBJ2-7; D possibly uses TRBD1 or TRBD2 (6 bases each). The CDR3 totals 12 residues. Trimming shortened V by 4 bases and J by 5 bases, and 12 bases separated the two germline ends. The germline gives CDR1 SQVTM, CDR2 ANQGSEA. The CDR3 is CSVVGGSHEQYF. CDR3 nucleotides: TGCAGCGTTGTAGGGGGGTCCCACGAGCAGTACTTC.

The chain carries TRBV10-3 and TRBJ2-5; 8 positions match TRBD2. The V segment lost 3 bases and the J segment 1 base; nucleotides outside the gene matches: 4. The CDR3 totals 15 residues. Per germline, CDR1 ENHRY and CDR2 SYGVKD. The CDR3 nucleotides read TGTGCCATCAGTGATGAGCGGGGGCTCCAAGAGACCCAGTACTTC. Amino acid sequence: CAISDERGLQETQYF.

V gene TRBV7-9 combines with J gene TRBJ1-5; D is undetermined. Germline V gene sequence: CDR1 SEHNR, CDR2 FQNEAQ (reference sequence). V was trimmed by 2 bases and J by 0 bases, leaving 14 bases between them. This CDR3 is 17 amino acids long. In DNA, the CDR3 is TGTGCCAGCAGCTTAATGTGGGCAGACTATAGCAATCAGCCCCAGCATTTT. Amino acids: CASSLMWADYSNQPQHF.

This clonotype was detected only a few times. J is TRBJ2-5 and V is TRBV29-1; a possible D gene is TRBD2 (5 bases). V dropped 0 bases and J dropped 1 base, with 6 bases sitting between them. The CDR3 contains 13 residues. Germline V gene data show CDR1 as SQVTM and CDR2 as ANQGSEA. The DNA of the CDR3 is TGCAGCGTTGAAGAAACTAGCCAAGAGACCCAGTACTTC. It translates to CSVEETSQETQYF.

This clonotype came up a few times. The V and J genes are TRBV5-6 and TRBJ2-7; perhaps TRBD1 as D (6 bases). Germline CDR1 is SGHDT and CDR2 is YYEEEE. Deletions cut 4 bases from V and 7 bases from J, with 15 bases between. The CDR3 is 13 amino acids. Here the CDR3 reads CASSLGQNGEQYF. Here the CDR3 DNA reads TGTGCCAGCAGCCTCGGACAGAATGGAGAGCAGTACTTC.

This clonotype was counted many times. The CDR3 is CASSDRGESSPLHF. The CDR3 DNA sequence: TGTGCCAGCAGTGACCGGGGCGAGAGTTCACCCCTCCACTTT. The chain couples TRBV7-9 to TRBJ1-6, with D perhaps TRBD1 (5 bases). Trimming cost V 6 bases and J 9 bases, with 15 bases left between them. The length of the CDR3 is 14 residues. CDR1 SEHNR and CDR2 FQNEAQ come from the germline V gene (reference sequence).

Details on this clonotype: An end of the junction differs from the germline gene, which may be a read error. The V call is TRBV2, the J call TRBJ1-4; D gene ambiguous. The CDR3 sequence is 14 residues long. CDR1 SNHLY and CDR2 FYNNEI come from the germline V gene. In nucleotides, the CDR3 is TGTGCCCGCAGTTACTCGATGCAGGATGAAAAACTGTTTTTT. Protein sequence: CARSYSMQDEKLFF.

The chain is built from TRBV11-2 and TRBJ2-7; D possibly uses TRBD1 or TRBD2 (5 bases each). The V gene's germline CDR1 is SGHAT and CDR2 FQNNGV. This CDR3 is 15 amino acids long. Trimming left V 7 bases short and J 0 bases short, with 16 bases between. The CDR3 here is CASTKSGGTSYEQYF. CDR3 DNA: TGTGCCAGCACCAAAAGTGGGGGAACCTCCTACGAGCAGTACTTC.

This clonotype was counted at least ten times. The chain links TRBV7-6 to TRBJ1-6; perhaps TRBD1 as D (6 bases). The V end was cut by 5 bases, the J end by 7 bases, with 12 bases between. The CDR3 is made up of 14 amino acids. CDR1 and CDR2 from the germline V gene are SGHVS and FNYEAQ. CDR3 region: CASSRRGGNSPLHF. CDR3 in DNA: TGTGCCAGCAGCCGCAGGGGAGGCAATTCACCCCTCCACTTT. The variable domain in full, completed from reference TRBV7-6 and TRBJ1-6, reads GAGVSQSPRYKVTKRGQDVALRCDPISGHVSLYWYRQALGQGPEFLTYFNYEAQQDKSGLPNDRFSAERPEGSISTLTIQRTEQRDSAMYRCASSRRGGNSPLHFGNGTRLTVT.

CDR3 nucleotide sequence: TGTGCCAGCAGTTTCAGGGGGAGGGAGCTGTTTTTT. Protein product: CASSFRGRELFF. V gene TRBV2 combines with J gene TRBJ2-2, with 7 bases fitting TRBD1. From germline, CDR1 is SNHLY and CDR2 FYNNEI. There are 12 residues in the CDR3. Trimming took 5 bases from V and 9 from J; bases not matched to a gene: 3.

This rearrangement joins TRBV7-2 to TRBJ2-5, with 7 bases identical to TRBD2. J lost 3 bases, V lost 1 base, and 11 bases had no gene match. CDR3 length: 17 residues. The V gene's germline CDR1 is SGHTA and CDR2 FQGNSA. The chain's CDR3 is CASSLVRGGIIEETQYF. The CDR3 nucleotides are TGTGCCAGCAGCTTAGTCCGCGGGGGAATTATCGAAGAGACCCAGTACTTC. The variable domain in full, completed from reference TRBV7-2 and TRBJ2-5, reads GAGVSQSPSNKVTEKGKDVELRCDPISGHTALYWYRQSLGQGLEFLIYFQGNSAPDKSGLPSDRFSAERTGGSVSTLTIQRTQQEDSAVYLCASSLVRGGIIEETQYFGPGTRLLVL.

For this clonotype: A much larger clone differs by one base, so this may be a read error. The chain couples TRBV7-2 to TRBJ2-7, with D maybe TRBD2 (5 bases). The CDR3 consists of 13 residues. Germline V gene sequence: CDR1 SGHTA, CDR2 FQGNSA. The CDR3 DNA sequence: TGTGCCAGCAGCTTTGGGAGCCCCTACGAGCGGTACTTC. As protein: CASSFGSPYERYF.

This chain uses TRBV20-1 with TRBJ2-7, with 11 bases identical to TRBD2. The CDR3 has 14 residues. V trimming: 6 bases; J trimming: 4 bases; junction bases outside the gene matches: 8. Germline V gene data show CDR1 as DFQATT and CDR2 as SNEGSKA (reference sequence). This CDR3 reads CSAPPGLAVYEQYF. In DNA form, the CDR3 reads TGCAGTGCCCCTCCGGGACTAGCGGTATACGAGCAGTACTTC.

On this clonotype itself: In this CDR3 the conserved last residue, phenylalanine or tryptophan, is missing, so a read error is likely. Here the CDR3 reads CASSQGTPGPLHV. For the CDR3, the DNA is TGTGCCAGCAGCCAGGGTACCCCAGGGCCCCTCCACGTT. J is TRBJ1-6 and V is TRBV7-9; perhaps TRBD1 as D (5 bases). The germline gives CDR1 SEHNR, CDR2 FQNEAQ (reference sequence). V was clipped by 5 bases and J by 13 bases, with 15 bases between them. This CDR3 region has 13 residues.

This clonotype has at least ten counts. The rearrangement links TRBV2 to TRBJ1-2, with 8 bases matching TRBD1. V was clipped by 6 bases and J by 6 bases; unmatched bases: 6. Germline V gives CDR1 SNHLY, CDR2 FYNNEI. The length of the CDR3 is 13 residues. In DNA, the CDR3 is TGTGCCAGCAGAAAACAGACAGGGGATGGCTACACCTTC. Residues: CASRKQTGDGYTF.

This clonotype was observed at least ten times. The chain uses TRBV25-1 and TRBJ2-7, with no clear D. The CDR3 is 14 amino acids. V dropped 2 bases and J dropped 0 bases, with 8 bases sitting between them. Germline-derived CDR1 and CDR2 are MGHDK and SYGVNS. This CDR3 is CASSERTASYEQYF. The CDR3 DNA follows: TGTGCCAGCAGTGAACGAACAGCCTCCTACGAGCAGTACTTC.

Points on this clonotype: At one boundary the junction diverges from the germline segment, which might be a read error. The chain carries TRBV10-3 and TRBJ1-2; D is possibly TRBD1 (5 bases). Germline V gene data show CDR1 as ENHRY and CDR2 as SYGVKD. CDR3 length equals 12 residues. This chain's CDR3 is CASSLGRLDYTF. The CDR3 region has the DNA TGTGCCAGCAGTTTGGGACGTCTCGACTACACCTTC.

The chain's CDR3 is CSARGQGAYNEKLFF. The CDR3 nucleotides read TGCAGTGCTAGAGGACAGGGGGCCTATAATGAAAAACTGTTTTTT. The rearrangement links TRBV20-1 to TRBJ1-4; 10 bases are shared with TRBD1. Germline CDR1 reads DFQATT; CDR2 reads SNEGSKA (reference sequence). V was clipped by 1 base and J by 4 bases; unmatched bases: 3. The CDR3 covers 15 residues.